The present TCR beta chain was sequenced within a study of blood T cell repertoires in COVID-19. At the level of the study: Sources were T cells, B-cell-depleted T cells, or PBMCs; the material itself was cDNA or gDNA.

Each participant's cohort was designated according to participant-reported clinical history. Measured with immunoSEQ multiplex PCR; TCRdb has only the in-frame clones, and not every one. The sample has 200,000 to 300,000 clones; roughly nine tenths are singletons. CDR1 and CDR2 from the germline V gene are LGHDT and YNNKEL (reference sequence). The CDR3 extends over 13 amino acids. The germline V and J ends were trimmed by 2 bases and 1 base, with 5 bases remaining between them. The clonotype comes from a woman aged 30 to 39 with acute COVID-19. The sequencing input was PBMCs or T cells enriched from blood (not recorded which). V is TRBV3-1 (or the pseudogene TRBV3-2) and J is TRBJ1-1, with D possibly being TRBD1 (5 bases). This chain's CDR3 is CASSQTGNTEAFF. The CDR3 bases are TGTGCCAGCAGCCAAACAGGGAACACTGAAGCTTTCTTT.